One sample yielded the 20 T cell receptor beta chains listed below, sequenced in a study of OX40 agonist ivuxolimab in advanced cancers. Clones were sequenced by immunoSEQ multiplex PCR, and TCRdb holds only the in-frame ones, with some missing. The repertoire holds 55,000 to 80,000 clones, about 88% seen once, with approximately 0.25% in the top ten. Sequenced here: CD4+ or CD8+ T cells sorted from blood, sampled in a trial of the OX40 agonist ivuxolimab. These receptors were taken from an adult with an advanced solid tumor such as melanoma, head and neck, liver or kidney cancer.

This clone was seen only a few times. The rearrangement links TRBV12-5 to TRBJ1-1, with unresolved D. Germline CDR1 is LGHNT and CDR2 is FRNRAP. V shed 2 bases and J shed 1 base, with 5 bases lying between them. CDR3 length equals 13 residues. DNA of the CDR3: TGTGCTAGTGGTTTGTACAGGAACACTGAAGCTTTCTTT. This sequence encodes CASGLYRNTEAFF.

This clone was detected only once. The chain is built from TRBV23-1 and TRBJ2-5; D possibly corresponds to TRBD2 (5 bases). TRBV23-1 is an ORF; its function is uncertain. V was cut by 2 bases and J by 3 bases, with 13 bases left in between. CDR3 size: 15 residues. CDR3 coding DNA: TGCGCCAGCAGTCAAGCCGGGATACCGAAAGAGACCCAGTACTTC. Amino acids: CASSQAGIPKETQYF.

The CDR3 spells CASRSGNTDTQYF. In DNA, the CDR3 is TGCGCCAGCAGGTCAGGAAACACAGATACGCAGTATTTT. This chain links TRBV4-1 with TRBJ2-3; D gene uncertain. CDR1 and CDR2 from the germline V gene are MGHRA and YSYEKL. This CDR3 is 13 amino acids long. V lost 6 bases, J lost 2 bases, and 9 bases lay in between.

The chain employs TRBV4-1 and TRBJ2-1, with TRBD2 matching over 7 bases. This CDR3 is 17 amino acids long. The trim removed 2 bases at V and 3 bases at J, leaving 10 bases unmatched. Germline values: CDR1 MGHRA, CDR2 YSYEKL. Written as DNA, the CDR3 is TGCGCCAGCAGCCAATTCGCCGGGACTACGAACTACAATGAGCAGTTCTTC. Amino acids: CASSQFAGTTNYNEQFF.

V is TRBV9 and J is TRBJ2-7; the D is unclear. Germline CDR1 is SGDLS and CDR2 is YYNGEE. The germline V and J ends were trimmed by 2 bases and 3 bases, with 12 bases remaining between them. The CDR3 length is 14 residues. CDR3 nucleotide sequence: TGTGCCAGCAGCGTCTCCACAAAGGGCTACGAGCAGTACTTC. This gives the protein CASSVSTKGYEQYF.

This clone is a singleton in its sample. The chain couples TRBV28 to TRBJ1-1; no firm D call. CDR3 length: 11 residues. Germline V gives CDR1 MDHEN, CDR2 SYDVKM. Trimming removed 1 base from V and 5 bases from J, with 2 bases in between. In DNA, the CDR3 is TGTGCCAGCAGTTTATCTACTGAAGCTTTCTTT. It yields the protein CASSLSTEAFF.

V usage is TRBV12-5 and J usage is TRBJ2-7; 7 bases line up with TRBD1. V dropped 2 bases and J dropped 3; count of bases not matched to a gene: 10. The CDR3 consists of 16 residues. The V gene's germline CDR1 is LGHNT and CDR2 FRNRAP. The CDR3 coding sequence is TGTGCTAGTGGTTTGCCAGGGACAGCCAGATACTACGAGCAGTACTTC. It codes for CASGLPGTARYYEQYF.

The chain is built from TRBV9 and TRBJ1-2; the match to TRBD1 covers 7 bases. There are 15 residues in the CDR3. The V segment lost 0 bases and the J segment 3 bases; nucleotides outside the gene matches: 5. CDR1 SGDLS and CDR2 YYNGEE come from the germline V gene. As DNA, the CDR3 is TGTGCCAGCAGCGTAGGGACAGGACACCACTATGGCTACACCTTC. Translation: CASSVGTGHHYGYTF.

Regarding this clone: A read error may account for a junction end that differs from germline. The rearrangement joins TRBV5-1 to TRBJ2-3; D gene ambiguous. The CDR3 is made up of 12 amino acids. The germline V gene encodes CDR1 SGHRS and CDR2 YFSETQ. CDR3 loop: CACSLSTDTQYF. The CDR3 nucleotides read TGCGCCTGCAGTTTAAGCACAGATACGCAGTATTTT.

The chain couples TRBV4-1 to TRBJ2-2; D is possibly TRBD1 (5 bases). CDR1 is MGHRA, CDR2 YSYEKL, per germline. The length of the CDR3 is 17 residues. Trimming stripped 0 bases from V and 6 bases from J, with 17 bases between. CDR3 bases: TGCGCCAGCAGCCAAGAGTCGGCAGGGTATGGGGCCGGGGAGCTGTTTTTT. Amino acids: CASSQESAGYGAGELFF.

The chain employs TRBV6-5 and TRBJ2-2; D is unresolved. CDR1 is MNHEY, CDR2 SVGAGI, per germline. Trimming removed 0 bases from V and 6 bases from J, with 8 bases in between. The length of the CDR3 is 14 residues. The CDR3 region has the DNA TGTGCCAGCAGTTACTCTCGGGTATCCGGGGAGCTGTTTTTT. Translating gives CASSYSRVSGELFF.

The chain has TRBV9 and TRBJ1-1; D gene unclear. Germline CDR1 and CDR2: SGDLS and YYNGEE. The length of the CDR3 is 13 residues. V lost 0 bases and J 1 base, leaving 4 bases between the germline ends. CDR3 loop: CASSVEGNTEAFF. The CDR3 coding sequence is TGTGCCAGCAGCGTAGAGGGGAACACTGAAGCTTTCTTT.

The J gene is TRBJ2-5, the V gene TRBV12-5, with D possibly being TRBD1 (5 bases). CDR1 LGHNT and CDR2 FRNRAP come from the germline V gene. The ends were cut back, 5 bases at V and 2 bases at J, with 9 bases in the middle. CDR3 size: 13 residues. The DNA for the CDR3 is TGTGCTAGTGGTCCTGACAGACAAGAGACCCAGTACTTC. Its protein product is CASGPDRQETQYF.

The chain has TRBV4-2 and TRBJ2-1; no clear D. Germline V gives CDR1 LGHNA, CDR2 YNFKEQ. The CDR3 consists of 13 residues. Trimming removed 1 base from V and 9 bases from J, with 10 bases in between. CDR3 protein: CASSQGLEAEQFF. The CDR3 DNA reads TGTGCCAGCAGCCAAGGATTAGAAGCTGAGCAGTTCTTC.

The J gene is TRBJ2-2, the V gene TRBV11-3; 7 nucleotides match TRBD1. This CDR3 region has 14 residues. J lost 4 bases, V lost 5 bases, and 4 bases had no gene match. Per germline, CDR1 SGHNT and CDR2 YENEEA. The CDR3 reads CASSDRAATGELFF. The CDR3 DNA reads TGTGCCAGCAGCGACAGGGCTGCCACCGGGGAGCTGTTTTTT.

This clone was observed a single time. The chain links TRBV6-5 to TRBJ2-4, with TRBD1 as a possible D gene (5 bases). The CDR3 length is 14 residues. Trimming shortened V by 2 bases and J by 1 base, and 6 bases separated the two germline ends. Germline-derived CDR1 and CDR2 are MNHEY and SVGAGI. The CDR3, as DNA: TGTGCCAGCAGTTACAAGGGGGCCAAAAACATTCAGTACTTC. Translation: CASSYKGAKNIQYF.

The chain couples TRBV4-2 to TRBJ1-2, with 7 bases that match TRBD1. Germline V gene data show CDR1 as LGHNA and CDR2 as YNFKEQ. With 3 bases clipped from V and 5 bases from J, the junction kept 12 bases outside the gene matches. The CDR3 contains 16 residues. The DNA of the CDR3 is TGTGCCAGCAGCCAGATGAACGTTATACAGGGGTATGGCTACACCTTC. It translates to CASSQMNVIQGYGYTF.

The chain employs TRBV18 and TRBJ1-1; D perhaps matches TRBD1 (5 bases). Between the trimmed V and J ends, which lost 0 bases and 4 bases, there was a span of 12 bases. This CDR3 is 15 amino acids long. From germline, CDR1 is KGHSH and CDR2 LQKENI. As DNA, the CDR3 is TGTGCCAGCTCACCACCGGCCCGCGGGGGCACTGAAGCTTTCTTT. Amino acids: CASSPPARGGTEAFF.

Note on this clone: Sequence at one end of the junction differs from germline and may be a read error. The rearrangement uses TRBV25-1 and TRBJ1-2, with D possibly being TRBD1 (6 bases). CDR1 MGHDK and CDR2 SYGVNS come from the germline V gene. The CDR3 spans 13 residues. For the CDR3, the DNA is TGTGCCAGCAGTGAGGGACATGCCCGATTCTTCTTCTTC. This sequence encodes CASSEGHARFFFF.

The chain carries TRBV20-1 and TRBJ2-3; D gene unclear. The V gene lost 6 bases and the J gene lost 6 bases, with 10 bases spanning the gap. This CDR3 has 11 amino acids. Germline V gene lookup returns CDR1 DFQATT and CDR2 SNEGSKA (reference sequence). Here the CDR3 DNA reads TGCAGTGCCAAATTTTATGATACGCAGTATTTT. Translation gives CSAKFYDTQYF.